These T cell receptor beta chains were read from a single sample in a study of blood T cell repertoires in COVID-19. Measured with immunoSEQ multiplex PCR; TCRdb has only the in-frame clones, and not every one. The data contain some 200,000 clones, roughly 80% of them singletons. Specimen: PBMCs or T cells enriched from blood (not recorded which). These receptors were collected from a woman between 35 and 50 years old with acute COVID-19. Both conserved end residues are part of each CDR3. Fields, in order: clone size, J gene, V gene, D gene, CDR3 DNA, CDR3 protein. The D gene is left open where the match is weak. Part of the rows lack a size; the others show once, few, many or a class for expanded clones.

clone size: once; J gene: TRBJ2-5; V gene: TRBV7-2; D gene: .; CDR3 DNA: TGTGCCAGCAGCTCCTTTCCCAGGGGAAACCAAGAGACCCAGTACTTC; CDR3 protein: CASSSFPRGNQETQYF
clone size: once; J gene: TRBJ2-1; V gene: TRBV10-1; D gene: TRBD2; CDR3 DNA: TGCGCCAGCAGTGAGGGTAGCGGGGGCTCCTACAATGAGCAGTTCTTC; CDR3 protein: CASSEGSGGSYNEQFF
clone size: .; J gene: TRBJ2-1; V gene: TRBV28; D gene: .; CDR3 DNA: TGTGCCAGCAGCCGCGGGGATTCCTACAATGAGCAGTTCTTC; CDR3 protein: CASSRGDSYNEQFF
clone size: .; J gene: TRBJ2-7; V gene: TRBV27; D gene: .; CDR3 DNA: TGTGCCAGCACTACCGGACAGGAGCAGTACTTC; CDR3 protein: CASTTGQEQYF
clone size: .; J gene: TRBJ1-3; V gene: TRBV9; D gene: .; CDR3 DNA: TGTGCCAGCAGCGCAGAGGGGGTTAGCAACACCATATATTTT; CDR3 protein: CASSAEGVSNTIYF
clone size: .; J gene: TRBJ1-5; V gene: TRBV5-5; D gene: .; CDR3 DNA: TGTGCCAGCAGCTTAACAGGACCCGATCAGCCCCAGCATTTT; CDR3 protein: CASSLTGPDQPQHF
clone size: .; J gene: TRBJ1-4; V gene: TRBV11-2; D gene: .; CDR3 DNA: TGTGCCAGCAGCTTATCGACTAATGAAAAACTGTTTTTT; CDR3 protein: CASSLSTNEKLFF
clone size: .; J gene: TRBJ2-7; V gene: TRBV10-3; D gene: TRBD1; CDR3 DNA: TGTGCCATCAGTTCCCCGGGACAGATATACGAGCAGTACTTC; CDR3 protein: CAISSPGQIYEQYF
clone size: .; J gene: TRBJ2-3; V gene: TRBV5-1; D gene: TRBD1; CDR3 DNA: TGCGCCAGCAGCCCCGGACAGGGTACAGATACGCAGTATTTT; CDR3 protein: CASSPGQGTDTQYF
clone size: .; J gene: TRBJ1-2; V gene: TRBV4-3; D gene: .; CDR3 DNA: TGCGCCAGCAGCGGACGAACAGGAGGCTACACCTTC; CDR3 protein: CASSGRTGGYTF
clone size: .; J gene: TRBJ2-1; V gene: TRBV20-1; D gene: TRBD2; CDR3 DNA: TGCAGTGCCCGCCCGGGAGGTGAGCAGTTCTTC; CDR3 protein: CSARPGGEQFF
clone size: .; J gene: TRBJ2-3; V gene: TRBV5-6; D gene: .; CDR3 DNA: TGTGCCAGCAGCTTGGCCGGGATCACAGATACGCAGTATTTT; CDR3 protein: CASSLAGITDTQYF
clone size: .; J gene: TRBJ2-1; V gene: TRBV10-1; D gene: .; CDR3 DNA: TGCGCCAGCAGTGAACTTTTCACGAGATCCTACAATGAGCAGTTCTTC; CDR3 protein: CASSELFTRSYNEQFF
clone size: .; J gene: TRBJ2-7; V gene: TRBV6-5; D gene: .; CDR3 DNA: TGTGCCAGCAGACTTACTAGGAACTACGAGCAGTACTTC; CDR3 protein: CASRLTRNYEQYF
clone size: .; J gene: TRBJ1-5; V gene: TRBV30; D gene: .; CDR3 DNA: TGTGCCTGGAGTGTCGCAGGGTGGGCTCAGCCCCAGCATTTT; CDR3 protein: CAWSVAGWAQPQHF
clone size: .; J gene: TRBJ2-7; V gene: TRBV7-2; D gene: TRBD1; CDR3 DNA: TGTGCCAGCAGCTGGGACAGGGGGCGGGATGAGCAGTACTTC; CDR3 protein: CASSWDRGRDEQYF
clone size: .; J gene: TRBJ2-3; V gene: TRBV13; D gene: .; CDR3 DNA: TGTGCCAGCAGCTTTGTCCCCGGTAGCGCTAGCACAGATACGCAGTATTTT; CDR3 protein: CASSFVPGSASTDTQYF
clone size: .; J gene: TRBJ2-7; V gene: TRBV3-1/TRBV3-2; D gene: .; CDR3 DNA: TGTGCCAGCAGCTCCGGGACTGGCATGACGCAGTACTTC; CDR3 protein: CASSSGTGMTQYF
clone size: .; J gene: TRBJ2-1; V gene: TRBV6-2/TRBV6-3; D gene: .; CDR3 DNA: TGTGCCAGCAGTTACTCGGGTTGGGCCCAGTTCTTC; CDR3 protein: CASSYSGWAQFF
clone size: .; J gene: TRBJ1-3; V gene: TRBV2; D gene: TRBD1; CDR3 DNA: TGTGCCAGCATTCCGACAGGGACTGGAAACACCATATATTTT; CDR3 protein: CASIPTGTGNTIYF
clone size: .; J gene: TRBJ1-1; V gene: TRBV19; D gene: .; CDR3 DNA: TGTGCCAGTAGTATAGGAGCCTCGAACACTGAAGCTTTCTTT; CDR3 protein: CASSIGASNTEAFF
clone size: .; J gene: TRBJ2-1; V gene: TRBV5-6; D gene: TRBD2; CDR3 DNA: TGTGCCAGCAGTCGCGCCGCGGGAGGGGTCGAGCAGTTCTTC; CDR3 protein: CASSRAAGGVEQFF
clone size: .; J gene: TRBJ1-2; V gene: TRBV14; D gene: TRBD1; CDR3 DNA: TGTGCCAGCAGCCCGCAACAGGGGCTGAACTATGGCTACACCTTC; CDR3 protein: CASSPQQGLNYGYTF
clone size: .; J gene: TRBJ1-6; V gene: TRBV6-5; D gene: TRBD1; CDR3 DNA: TGTGCCAGCAGGGACAGGGGGCCCTATAATTCACCCCTCCACTTT; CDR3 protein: CASRDRGPYNSPLHF
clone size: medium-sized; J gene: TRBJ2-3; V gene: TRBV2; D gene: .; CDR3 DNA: TGTGCCAGCAGTGGCCTAGGGATCGTAGCGGGCACAGATACGCAGTATTTT; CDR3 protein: CASSGLGIVAGTDTQYF
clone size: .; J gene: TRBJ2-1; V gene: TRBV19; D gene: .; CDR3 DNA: TGTGCCAGTAGTATAGGAGGAAATTACAATGAGCAGTTCTTC; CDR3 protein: CASSIGGNYNEQFF
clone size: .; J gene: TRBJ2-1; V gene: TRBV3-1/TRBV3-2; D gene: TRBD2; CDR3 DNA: TGTGCCAGCAGCCAGGAGGGAGGCGGGGGGGCCAGATCCTACAATGAGCAGTTCTTC; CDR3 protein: CASSQEGGGGARSYNEQFF
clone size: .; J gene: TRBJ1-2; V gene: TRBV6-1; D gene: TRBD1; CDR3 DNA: TGTGCCAGCAGTGAAAGACAGGGGGCATGGAACTATGGCTACACCTTC; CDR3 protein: CASSERQGAWNYGYTF
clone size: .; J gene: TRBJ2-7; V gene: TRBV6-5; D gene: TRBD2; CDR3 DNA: TGTGCCAGCCAGCGGGGGGGCCCCTACGAGCAGTACTTC; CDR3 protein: CASQRGGPYEQYF